This TCR beta chain was captured by sequencing in a study of T-cell memory formation after mild COVID-19. Using its own MiXCR run on the 5' RACE reads, TCRdb lists one record per CDR3 protein. Altogether roughly 260,000 distinct CDR3 sequences are present, 16% being singletons, with the ten largest covering 3.5% to 4%. Trimming stripped 0 bases from V and 8 bases from J, with 9 bases between. CDR1 is SGHKS and CDR2 is YYEKEE in the germline V gene (reference sequence). The CDR3 has 13 amino acids. V is TRBV5-5 and J is TRBJ1-5; no clear D. The sequence was collected from a man aged 18 to 35 who had mild COVID-19 (a few samples of this study predate the infection). Cell type and time point are not known. The sequenced material came from PBMCs or a T cell subset sorted from them (not recorded which). The CDR3 nucleotides read TGTGCCAGCAGCTTGGCCCCCCTAGAGCCCCAGCATTTT. It yields the protein CASSLAPLEPQHF.